These 16 T cell receptor beta chains came from one sample sequenced in a study of blood T cell repertoires in COVID-19. The protocol was immunoSEQ multiplex PCR, while the TCRdb copy is restricted to in-frame clones and leaves out a portion. Found here are around 180,000 clones, roughly 88% of them singletons; the top ten hold roughly 9.8%. The sample comprised peripheral blood. These receptors were taken from a woman older than 75 with acute or convalescent COVID-19.

The CDR3 protein is CASSRRQGRGNQPQHF. CDR3 sequence (DNA): TGTGCCAGCAGCCGAAGACAAGGTCGTGGCAATCAGCCCCAGCATTTT. This chain connects TRBV5-6 to TRBJ1-5; D remains unclear. This CDR3 is built from 16 residues. Per the germline V gene, CDR1 is SGHDT and CDR2 is YYEEEE. V gave up 4 bases and J gave up 2 bases, with 16 bases separating them. The whole variable domain, remainder taken from reference TRBV5-6 and TRBJ1-5, is DAGVTQSPTHLIKTRGQQVTLRCSPKSGHDTVSWYQQALGQGPQFIFQYYEEEERQRGNFPDRFSGHQFPNYSSELNVNALLLGDSALYLCASSRRQGRGNQPQHFGDGTRLSIL.

The chain uses TRBV6-5 and TRBJ1-2; a possible D gene is TRBD1 (6 bases). CDR1 is MNHEY, CDR2 SVGAGI, per germline. This CDR3 contains 15 residues. Trimming removed 4 bases from V and 0 bases from J, with 12 bases in between. The CDR3 loop reads CASSFQGNSNYGYTF. CDR3 coding DNA: TGTGCCAGCAGTTTTCAGGGGAACTCTAACTATGGCTACACCTTC.

This clone appeared a few times. The chain couples TRBV30 to TRBJ1-2, with TRBD1 as a possible D gene (5 bases). Germline V gives CDR1 GTSNPN, CDR2 SVGIG (reference sequence). V was shortened by 5 bases and J by 4 bases, with 11 bases between the two germline ends. CDR3 length: 12 residues. CDR3 protein: CAWRQGGYGYTF. The CDR3 DNA reads as TGTGCCTGGCGGCAGGGCGGCTATGGCTACACCTTC.

This clone was seen only a few times. The CDR3 DNA reads TGCGCCAGCAGCCCACTACTCAATGAGCAGTTCTTC. This translates into CASSPLLNEQFF. The rearrangement joins TRBV5-1 to TRBJ2-1; D not certain. The germline CDR1 and CDR2 sequences are SGHRS and YFSETQ. Trimming shortened V by 4 bases and J by 6 bases, and 8 bases separated the two germline ends. The CDR3 totals 12 residues.

The V and J genes are TRBV3-1 (or the pseudogene TRBV3-2) and TRBJ1-5; D remains ambiguous. Trimming left V 0 bases short and J 1 base short, with 10 bases between. This CDR3 contains 16 residues. CDR1 and CDR2 (germline): LGHDT, YNNKEL (reference sequence). The CDR3 protein is CASSQDSCGSNQPQHF. DNA for the CDR3: TGTGCCAGCAGCCAAGATAGTTGCGGCAGCAATCAGCCCCAGCATTTT.

This clone came up once. The chain uses TRBV11-3 and TRBJ2-1; 9 bases line up with TRBD2. Germline V gives CDR1 SGHNT, CDR2 YENEEA. J gave up 6 bases and V 1 base, and 10 bases lay outside the gene matches. The CDR3 runs to 17 residues. The CDR3 DNA reads as TGTGCCAGCAGCTTAGGACTAGCGGCCGGGCCCATCAATGAGCAGTTCTTC. Residues: CASSLGLAAGPINEQFF.

The CDR3 sequence: CASSPRPRLNTGELFF. CDR3 DNA sequence: TGTGCCAGCAGCCCTAGACCCAGATTGAACACCGGGGAGCTGTTTTTT. The J gene is TRBJ2-2, the V gene TRBV7-8, with D uncertain. The germline V and J ends were trimmed by 5 bases and 1 base, with 14 bases remaining between them. Looked up from germline, CDR1 is SGHVS and CDR2 is FQNEAQ. The CDR3 runs 16 residues. Full variable domain (remainder filled in from reference TRBV7-8 and TRBJ2-2): GAGVSQSPRYKVAKRGQDVALRCDPISGHVSLFWYQQALGQGPEFLTYFQNEAQLDKSGLPSDRFFAERPEGSVSTLKIQRTQQEDSAVYLCASSPRPRLNTGELFFGEGSRLTVL.

The chain recombines TRBV24-1 with TRBJ2-3; D gene ambiguous. The V gene's germline CDR1 is KGHDR and CDR2 SFDVKD. V dropped 5 bases and J dropped 1 base, with 6 bases sitting between them. This CDR3 comprises 13 residues. CDR3: CATSAPGTDTQYF. CDR3 coding DNA: TGTGCCACCAGTGCCCCCGGCACAGATACGCAGTATTTT.

The chain links TRBV6-5 to TRBJ1-2; 12 bases are a match to TRBD1. The V gene end was trimmed by 6 bases and the J gene end by 6 bases; junction bases not matched to a gene: 8. The CDR3 has 15 residues. Germline loops: CDR1 MNHEY, CDR2 SVGAGI. The CDR3 nucleotides are TGTGCCAGCAGCCGCCGGGACAGGGGGCTAGATGGCTACACCTTC. This codes for CASSRRDRGLDGYTF.

This clone turned up a few times. CDR3 nucleotides: TGTGCCAGCAGCTTATTCCGGGACAACTACGAGCAGTACTTC. This sequence encodes CASSLFRDNYEQYF. The rearrangement uses TRBV6-5 and TRBJ2-7, with TRBD1 as a possible D gene (6 bases). The CDR3 spans 14 residues. Germline loops: CDR1 MNHEY, CDR2 SVGAGI. Between the trimmed V and J ends, which lost 6 bases and 3 bases, there was a span of 15 bases.

This sequence joins TRBV7-9 and TRBJ1-1; 7 bases are shared with TRBD1. This CDR3 region has 13 residues. Trimming removed 4 bases from V and 11 bases from J; junction bases left unmatched: 10. Germline V gene lookup returns CDR1 SEHNR and CDR2 FQNEAQ (reference sequence). The CDR3 loop reads CASSYRTGLWAFF. In DNA form, the CDR3 reads TGTGCCAGCAGCTACAGGACAGGCCTATGGGCTTTCTTT.

V and J are TRBV30 and TRBJ2-3; TRBD2 aligns across 12 bases. This CDR3 spans 15 amino acids. CDR1 GTSNPN and CDR2 SVGIG come from the germline V gene (reference sequence). V shed 3 bases and J 3 bases; nucleotides not matched to a gene: 4. CDR3 coding DNA: TGTGCCTGGAGCCGACTAGCGGGAGTTACAGATACGCAGTATTTT. It codes for CAWSRLAGVTDTQYF.

The V call is TRBV11-3, the J call TRBJ2-7; 8 positions agree with TRBD1. The J segment lost 7 bases and the V segment lost 5 bases, leaving 7 bases of the junction unmatched. The CDR3 contains 13 residues. Germline loops: CDR1 SGHNT, CDR2 YENEEA. The CDR3 spells CASSPTGVGEQYF. CDR3 coding DNA: TGTGCCAGCAGCCCGACAGGGGTGGGGGAGCAGTACTTC.

The rearrangement links TRBV9 to TRBJ1-3; weak D call: TRBD1 (5 bases). The CDR3 is made up of 16 amino acids. The V end lost 0 bases, the J end lost 7 bases, and 17 bases lay between the germline ends. The germline V gene encodes CDR1 SGDLS and CDR2 YYNGEE. The CDR3 DNA reads TGTGCCAGCAGCGTAGGCCCTCCAGGGTCCGGGAACACCATATATTTT. Protein: CASSVGPPGSGNTIYF.

The chain carries TRBV7-2 and TRBJ2-7, with 9 nucleotides matching TRBD2. The germline gives CDR1 SGHTA, CDR2 FQGNSA. The CDR3 contains 16 residues. V was pared by 1 base and J by 4 bases, with 8 bases of the junction left unmatched. CDR3 sequence: CASSLGSGRWGYEQYF. The CDR3 DNA reads as TGTGCCAGCAGCTTAGGTAGCGGGAGATGGGGTTACGAGCAGTACTTC.

The chain carries TRBV9 and TRBJ2-1, with D possibly TRBD2 on 5 matching bases. Looked up from germline, CDR1 is SGDLS and CDR2 is YYNGEE. V lost 2 bases, J lost 5 bases, and 14 bases lay in between. The CDR3 has 15 amino acids. DNA of the CDR3: TGTGCCAGCAGCGTCGGACTCTCATCCAACAATGAGCAGTTCTTC. This codes for CASSVGLSSNNEQFF. Using reference TRBV9 and TRBJ2-1 for the parts outside the CDR3, the full variable domain is DSGVTQTPKHLITATGQRVTLRCSPRSGDLSVYWYQQSLDQGLQFLIQYYNGEERAKGNILERFSAQQFPDLHSELNLSSLELGDSALYFCASSVGLSSNNEQFFGPGTRLTVL.